This section outlines one T cell receptor (beta chain) sequence together with its context. Its antigen is still unknown. Germline V gene data show CDR1 as SGDLS and CDR2 as YYNGEE. V shed 4 bases and J 4 bases; nucleotides not matched to a gene: 13. The CDR3 is made up of 17 amino acids. The sample originates from a study of T cell repertoires in cytomegalovirus infection. About the research overall: In the study, CMV epitopes included recently identified HLA-C-restricted and well-studied HLA-B-restricted ones. Based on public TCR beta signatures, there were indications of CMV infection and of a matching HLA type.

TCRdb reanalysed the reads using MiXCR and keeps one entry per CDR3 protein. The top ten clones hold approximately 55% of a sample with 50,000 or so distinct CDR3 sequences, roughly a fifth of them seen once. Study-wide results and caveats: In two of eight donors, the top clonotype was HLA-C-restricted CMV-specific.

Sequencing used CD8+ T cells from cultured PBMCs, obtained from culture after CMV antigen stimulation. The TCR sequence derives from a human donor in good health (CMV status not recorded). Some clones in this sample may be carry-over from other donors' samples. This rearrangement joins TRBV9 to TRBJ2-1; TRBD2 aligns across 8 bases. As DNA, the CDR3 is TGTGCCAGCAGCCCACCTTGGGCTAGCGGGCCGTACAATGAGCAGTTCTTC. Its translation is CASSPPWASGPYNEQFF.